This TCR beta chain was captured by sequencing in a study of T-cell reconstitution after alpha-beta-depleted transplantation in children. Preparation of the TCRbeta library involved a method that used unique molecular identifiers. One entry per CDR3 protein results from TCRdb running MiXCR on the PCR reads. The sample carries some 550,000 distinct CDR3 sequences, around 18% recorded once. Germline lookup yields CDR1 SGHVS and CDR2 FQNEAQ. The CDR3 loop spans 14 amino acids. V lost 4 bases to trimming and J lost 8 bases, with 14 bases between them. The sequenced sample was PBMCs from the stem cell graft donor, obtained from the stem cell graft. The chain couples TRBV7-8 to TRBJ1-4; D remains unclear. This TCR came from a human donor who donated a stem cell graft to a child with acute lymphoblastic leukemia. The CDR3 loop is CASSSGSPEEKLFF. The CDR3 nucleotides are TGTGCCAGCAGCTCCGGCAGCCCAGAAGAAAAACTGTTTTTT.